This entry features one T cell receptor (beta chain) sequence. Enrollment of patients from Seattle took place during active infection, with longitudinal follow-up. Per the germline V gene, CDR1 is SGHNT and CDR2 is YYREEE (reference sequence). V gave up 0 bases and J gave up 5 bases, with 15 bases separating them. This CDR3 is 16 amino acids long. This record comes from a study of blood T cell repertoires in COVID-19. Authors' processing steps: Nucleated cell counts were estimated from reference gene primer amplification. Profiled with immunoSEQ multiplex PCR; TCRdb holds only in-frame clones, not every one. The V and J calls and the clone size are those of that table, but D and trimming were determined from the DNA. This sample has about 130,000 clones, with about 85% found just once.

Sequencing was carried out using peripheral blood. The chain is built from TRBV5-4 and TRBJ2-4; D remains ambiguous. The receptor comes from a woman aged 80 or over with COVID-19, enrolled during active disease. CDR3 in DNA: TGTGCCAGCAGCTTGGGGTTCGCAACTACCCAAAACATTCAGTACTTC. Translation gives CASSLGFATTQNIQYF. Complete variable domain (other parts from reference TRBV5-4 and TRBJ2-4): ETGVTQSPTHLIKTRGQQVTLRCSSQSGHNTVSWYQQALGQGPQFIFQYYREEENGRGNFPPRFSGLQFPNYSSELNVNALELDDSALYLCASSLGFATTQNIQYFGAGTRLSVL.